This is a list of T cell receptor beta chains from one sample in a study of CD8 T cells in ankylosing spondylitis. A single record per CDR3 protein comes from TCRdb applying MiXCR to the 5' RACE reads. The table records some 180,000 distinct CDR3 sequences, approximately 18% of them present only once. Material: blood, either unsorted or a sorted T cell fraction (not recorded which). Every receptor here comes from a male donor aged 10-35 years with ankylosing spondylitis or in good health (not recorded which). The CDR3 runs from the conserved cysteine through the conserved F or W. Each record gives: D gene, clone size, J gene, V gene, CDR3 protein, CDR3 DNA. D genes are given only for firm matches. Size values are once, few and many counts, or a class for expanded clones, and some rows have none.

D gene: TRBD1; clone size: many; J gene: TRBJ1-5; V gene: TRBV12-3/TRBV12-4; CDR3 protein: CASSEGTGDNQPQHF; CDR3 DNA: TGTGCCAGCAGTGAGGGGACAGGAGACAATCAGCCCCAGCATTTT
D gene: -; clone size: -; J gene: TRBJ2-1; V gene: TRBV20-1; CDR3 protein: CSANGNSYNEQFF; CDR3 DNA: TGCAGTGCTAATGGAAACTCCTACAATGAGCAGTTCTTC
D gene: TRBD1; clone size: many; J gene: TRBJ2-1; V gene: TRBV6-2/TRBV6-3; CDR3 protein: CASSPGDRTVLNEQFF; CDR3 DNA: TGTGCCAGCAGTCCTGGGGACAGGACTGTTCTGAATGAGCAGTTCTTC
D gene: -; clone size: many; J gene: TRBJ1-2; V gene: TRBV9; CDR3 protein: CASSVETGADYTF; CDR3 DNA: TGTGCCAGCAGCGTCGAAACGGGGGCGGACTACACCTTC
D gene: -; clone size: many; J gene: TRBJ1-1; V gene: TRBV5-6; CDR3 protein: CASSLAEVRDTEAFF; CDR3 DNA: TGTGCCAGCAGCTTGGCCGAAGTCAGGGACACTGAAGCTTTCTTT
D gene: TRBD2; clone size: -; J gene: TRBJ2-1; V gene: TRBV20-1; CDR3 protein: CSARTSGPYNEQFF; CDR3 DNA: TGCAGTGCTAGGACTAGCGGGCCGTACAATGAGCAGTTCTTC
D gene: -; clone size: once; J gene: TRBJ2-1; V gene: TRBV18; CDR3 protein: CASSPLPSNEPFF; CDR3 DNA: TGTGCCAGCTCACCACTCCCCTCGAATGAGCCGTTCTTC
D gene: TRBD2; clone size: many; J gene: TRBJ2-3; V gene: TRBV20-1; CDR3 protein: CSGVAGGDTQYF; CDR3 DNA: TGCAGTGGCGTGGCGGGAGGCGATACGCAGTATTTT
D gene: TRBD1; clone size: many; J gene: TRBJ2-1; V gene: TRBV5-6; CDR3 protein: CASSLFGGTVYNEQFF; CDR3 DNA: TGTGCCAGCAGCTTGTTCGGTGGGACAGTCTACAATGAGCAGTTCTTC
D gene: TRBD2; clone size: many; J gene: TRBJ2-1; V gene: TRBV27; CDR3 protein: CASSFTSSGTINEQFF; CDR3 DNA: TGTGCCAGCAGTTTCACCTCCTCCGGGACTATCAATGAGCAGTTCTTC
D gene: -; clone size: many; J gene: TRBJ1-2; V gene: TRBV4-3; CDR3 protein: CASSQGPGVNYGYTF; CDR3 DNA: TGCGCCAGCAGCCAAGGCCCAGGTGTCAACTATGGCTACACCTTC
D gene: TRBD2; clone size: many; J gene: TRBJ2-4; V gene: TRBV5-1; CDR3 protein: CASSSPTSGSNIQYF; CDR3 DNA: TGCGCCAGCAGCTCTCCAACTAGCGGGAGCAACATTCAGTACTTC
D gene: -; clone size: many; J gene: TRBJ1-1; V gene: TRBV6-5; CDR3 protein: CASLDGMNTEAFF; CDR3 DNA: TGTGCCAGCCTCGACGGAATGAACACTGAAGCTTTCTTT
D gene: TRBD1; clone size: many; J gene: TRBJ2-5; V gene: TRBV5-1; CDR3 protein: CASSLVGTDGETQYF; CDR3 DNA: TGCGCCAGCAGCTTGGTAGGGACAGACGGGGAGACCCAGTACTTC
D gene: TRBD2; clone size: many; J gene: TRBJ2-4; V gene: TRBV6-5; CDR3 protein: CASSSQTSRNIQYF; CDR3 DNA: TGTGCCAGCAGTTCTCAGACTAGCAGAAACATTCAGTACTTC
D gene: TRBD2; clone size: many; J gene: TRBJ2-1; V gene: TRBV5-5; CDR3 protein: CASSRTRASGIYNEQFF; CDR3 DNA: TGTGCCAGCAGCCGTACTCGGGCTAGCGGTATCTACAATGAGCAGTTCTTC
D gene: TRBD2; clone size: few; J gene: TRBJ2-3; V gene: TRBV12-3/TRBV12-4; CDR3 protein: CASSFRAPSGIYTDTQYF; CDR3 DNA: TGTGCCAGCAGTTTTAGGGCGCCTAGCGGGATTTACACAGATACGCAGTATTTT
D gene: TRBD2; clone size: many; J gene: TRBJ2-3; V gene: TRBV12-3/TRBV12-4; CDR3 protein: CASSDLLAGGWDTQYF; CDR3 DNA: TGTGCCAGCAGTGATTTACTAGCGGGAGGATGGGATACGCAGTATTTT
D gene: -; clone size: many; J gene: TRBJ2-3; V gene: TRBV5-1; CDR3 protein: CASSVEEDTQYF; CDR3 DNA: TGCGCCAGCAGCGTGGAGGAAGATACGCAGTATTTT
D gene: -; clone size: few; J gene: TRBJ2-1; V gene: TRBV20-1; CDR3 protein: CSARAGVPNNEQFF; CDR3 DNA: TGCAGTGCTAGAGCGGGGGTACCGAACAATGAGCAGTTCTTC
D gene: TRBD2; clone size: few; J gene: TRBJ2-2; V gene: TRBV4-2; CDR3 protein: CASSPLGAGLTPDTGELFF; CDR3 DNA: TGTGCCAGCAGCCCCCTGGGAGCGGGGTTAACCCCGGACACCGGGGAGCTGTTTTTT
D gene: TRBD1; clone size: many; J gene: TRBJ1-2; V gene: TRBV7-9; CDR3 protein: CASSPGQGPYLGGYTF; CDR3 DNA: TGTGCCAGCAGCCCGGGACAGGGACCCTATCTGGGTGGCTACACCTTC
D gene: -; clone size: many; J gene: TRBJ2-1; V gene: TRBV9; CDR3 protein: CASRGDEQFF; CDR3 DNA: TGTGCCAGCAGGGGGGATGAGCAGTTCTTC
D gene: -; clone size: many; J gene: TRBJ2-5; V gene: TRBV24-1; CDR3 protein: CATSSWGQGETQYF; CDR3 DNA: TGTGCCACCAGTTCCTGGGGGCAGGGAGAGACCCAGTACTTC
D gene: -; clone size: -; J gene: TRBJ2-1; V gene: TRBV5-6; CDR3 protein: CASSLTGRNEQFF; CDR3 DNA: TGTGCCAGCAGCTTGACAGGGCGGAATGAGCAGTTCTTC